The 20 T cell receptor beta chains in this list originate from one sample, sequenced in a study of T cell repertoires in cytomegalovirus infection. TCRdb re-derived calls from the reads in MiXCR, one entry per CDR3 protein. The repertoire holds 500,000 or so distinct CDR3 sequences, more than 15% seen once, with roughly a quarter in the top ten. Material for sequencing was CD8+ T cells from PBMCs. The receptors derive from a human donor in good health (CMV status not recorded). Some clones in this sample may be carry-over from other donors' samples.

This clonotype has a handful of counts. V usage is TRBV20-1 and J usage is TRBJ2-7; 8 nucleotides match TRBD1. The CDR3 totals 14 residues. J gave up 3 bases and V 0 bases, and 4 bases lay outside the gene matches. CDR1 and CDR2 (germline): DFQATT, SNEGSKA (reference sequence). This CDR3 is CSARDVTGDYEQYF. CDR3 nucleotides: TGCAGTGCTAGAGACGTGACAGGGGACTACGAGCAGTACTTC.

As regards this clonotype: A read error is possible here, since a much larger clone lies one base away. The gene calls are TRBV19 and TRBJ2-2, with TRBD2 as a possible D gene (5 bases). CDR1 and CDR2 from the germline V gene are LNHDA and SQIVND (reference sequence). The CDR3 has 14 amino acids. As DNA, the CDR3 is TGTGCCAGTAGTTCGAAACGGAACACCGGGGAGCGGTTTTTT. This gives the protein CASSSKRNTGERFF.

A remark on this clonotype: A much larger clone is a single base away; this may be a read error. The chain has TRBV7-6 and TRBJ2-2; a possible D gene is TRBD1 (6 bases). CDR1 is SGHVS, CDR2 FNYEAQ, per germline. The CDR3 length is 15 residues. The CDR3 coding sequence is TGTGCTAGCAGCCCCGGTTCACAGGGAACCGGGGAGCTGGTTTTT. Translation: CASSPGSQGTGELVF.

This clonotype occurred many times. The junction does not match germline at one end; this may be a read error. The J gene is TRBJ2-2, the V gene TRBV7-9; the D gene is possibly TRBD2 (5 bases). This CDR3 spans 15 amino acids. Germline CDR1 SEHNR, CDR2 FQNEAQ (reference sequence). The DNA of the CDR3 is TGTGCCAGCAGCTCGTCGGGATTGGGCACCTGGGAGCTGTTTTTT. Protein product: CASSSSGLGTWELFF.

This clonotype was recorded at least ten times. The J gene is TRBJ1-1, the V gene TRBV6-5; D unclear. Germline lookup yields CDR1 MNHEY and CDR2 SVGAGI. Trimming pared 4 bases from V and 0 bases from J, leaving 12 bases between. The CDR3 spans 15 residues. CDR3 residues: CASSLRRQVNTEAFF. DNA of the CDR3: TGTGCCAGCAGTTTACGACGGCAAGTGAACACTGAAGCTTTCTTT.

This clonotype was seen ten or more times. This CDR3 is CASSEKGAQNTGELFF. Written as DNA, the CDR3 is TGTGCCAGCAGTGAGAAGGGGGCCCAGAACACCGGGGAGCTGTTTTTT. The chain has TRBV2 and TRBJ2-2; 7 bases map to TRBD1. The V gene end was trimmed by 3 bases and the J gene end by 1 base; junction bases not matched to a gene: 5. Germline V gene sequence: CDR1 SNHLY, CDR2 FYNNEI. The CDR3 contains 16 residues.

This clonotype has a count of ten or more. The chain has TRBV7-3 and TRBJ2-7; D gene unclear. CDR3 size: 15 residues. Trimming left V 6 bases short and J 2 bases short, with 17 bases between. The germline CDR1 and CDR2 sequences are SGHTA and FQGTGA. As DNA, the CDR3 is TGTGCCAGCAGAACATCCGCCGGCAGGACCTACGAGCAGTACTTC. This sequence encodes CASRTSAGRTYEQYF.

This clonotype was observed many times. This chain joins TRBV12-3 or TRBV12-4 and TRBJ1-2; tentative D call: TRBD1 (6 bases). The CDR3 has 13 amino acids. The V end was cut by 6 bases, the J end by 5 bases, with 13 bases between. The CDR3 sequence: CASRQQGVYGYTF. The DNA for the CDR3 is TGTGCCAGCAGGCAACAGGGAGTGTATGGCTACACCTTC.

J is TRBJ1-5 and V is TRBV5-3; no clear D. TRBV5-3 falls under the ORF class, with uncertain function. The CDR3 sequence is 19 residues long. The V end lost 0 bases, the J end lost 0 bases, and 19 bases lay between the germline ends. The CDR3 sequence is CARSLAAQSGLYSNQPQHF. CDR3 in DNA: TGTGCCAGAAGCTTGGCCGCCCAGTCCGGCCTCTATAGCAATCAGCCCCAGCATTTT.

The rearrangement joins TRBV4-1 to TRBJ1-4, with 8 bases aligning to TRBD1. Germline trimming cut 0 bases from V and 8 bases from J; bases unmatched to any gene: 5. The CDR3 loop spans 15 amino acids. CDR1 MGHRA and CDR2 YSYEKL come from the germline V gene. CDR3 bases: TGCGCCAGCAGCCAAGAGGGGGGACAGGACGAAAAACTGTTTTTT. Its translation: CASSQEGGQDEKLFF.

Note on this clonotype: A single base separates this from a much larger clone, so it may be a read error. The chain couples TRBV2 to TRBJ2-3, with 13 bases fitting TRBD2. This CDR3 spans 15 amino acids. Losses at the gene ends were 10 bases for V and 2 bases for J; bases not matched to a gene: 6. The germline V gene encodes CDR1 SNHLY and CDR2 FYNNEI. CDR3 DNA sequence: TGTGCCACCCCGGGACTAGCGGGACACACAGATACGCAGTATTTT. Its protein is CATPGLAGHTDTQYF.

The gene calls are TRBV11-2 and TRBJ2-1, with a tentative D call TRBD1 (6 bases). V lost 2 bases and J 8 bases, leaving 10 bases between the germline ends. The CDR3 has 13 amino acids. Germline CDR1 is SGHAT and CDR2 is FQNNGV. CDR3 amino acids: CASSLRQVDEQFF. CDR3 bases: TGTGCCAGCAGCTTACGACAGGTAGATGAGCAGTTCTTC.

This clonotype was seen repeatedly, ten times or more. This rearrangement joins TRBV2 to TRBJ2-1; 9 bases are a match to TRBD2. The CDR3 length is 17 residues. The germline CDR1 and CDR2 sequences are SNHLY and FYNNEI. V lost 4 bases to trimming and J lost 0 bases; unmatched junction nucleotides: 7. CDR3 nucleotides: TGTGCCAGCAGTGGTCCCGGGACTAGCAACTCCTACAATGAGCAGTTCTTC. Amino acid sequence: CASSGPGTSNSYNEQFF.

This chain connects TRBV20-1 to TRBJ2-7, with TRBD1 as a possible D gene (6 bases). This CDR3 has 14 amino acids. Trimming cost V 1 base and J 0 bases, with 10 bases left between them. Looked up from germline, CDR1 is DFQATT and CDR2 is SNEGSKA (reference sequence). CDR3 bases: TGCAGTGCTAGAGGCAGGGACAACTCCTACGAGCAGTACTTC. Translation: CSARGRDNSYEQYF.

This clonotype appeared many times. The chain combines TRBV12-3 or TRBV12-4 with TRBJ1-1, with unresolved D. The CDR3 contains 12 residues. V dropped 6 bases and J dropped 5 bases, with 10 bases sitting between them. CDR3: CASSLRWTEAFF. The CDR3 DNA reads TGTGCCAGCAGCTTGAGATGGACTGAAGCTTTCTTT.

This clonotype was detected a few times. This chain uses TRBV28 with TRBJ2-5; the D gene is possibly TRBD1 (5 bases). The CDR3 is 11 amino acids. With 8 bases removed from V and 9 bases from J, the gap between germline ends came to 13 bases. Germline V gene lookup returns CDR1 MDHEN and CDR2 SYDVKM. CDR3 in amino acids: CASGTGLAQYF. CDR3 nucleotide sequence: TGTGCCAGCGGTACAGGCTTGGCCCAGTACTTC. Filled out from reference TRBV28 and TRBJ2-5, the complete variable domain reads DVKVTQSSRYLVKRTGEKVFLECVQDMDHENMFWYRQDPGLGLRLIYFSYDVKMKEKGDIPEGYSVSREKKERFSLILESASTNQTSMYLCASGTGLAQYFGPGTRLLVL.

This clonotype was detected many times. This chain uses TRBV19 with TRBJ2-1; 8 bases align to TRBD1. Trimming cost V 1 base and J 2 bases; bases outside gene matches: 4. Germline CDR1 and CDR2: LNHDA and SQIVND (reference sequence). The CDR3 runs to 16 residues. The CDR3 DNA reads TGTGCCAGTAGTATAGGCGGACAGGGACCCTACAATGAGCAGTTCTTC. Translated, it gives CASSIGGQGPYNEQFF.

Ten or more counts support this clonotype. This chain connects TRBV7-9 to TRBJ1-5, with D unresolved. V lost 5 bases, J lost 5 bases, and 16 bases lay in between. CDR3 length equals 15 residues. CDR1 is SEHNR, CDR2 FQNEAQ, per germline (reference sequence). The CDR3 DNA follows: TGTGCCAGCAGCCAATCCGGAGCGAGGGATCAGCCCCAGCATTTT. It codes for CASSQSGARDQPQHF.

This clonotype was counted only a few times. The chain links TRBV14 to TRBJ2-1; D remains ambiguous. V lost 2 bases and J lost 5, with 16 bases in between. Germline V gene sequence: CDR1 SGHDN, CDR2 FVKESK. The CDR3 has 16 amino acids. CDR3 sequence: CASSQYTKVMNNEQFF. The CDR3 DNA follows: TGTGCCAGCAGCCAATACACGAAGGTAATGAACAATGAGCAGTTCTTC.

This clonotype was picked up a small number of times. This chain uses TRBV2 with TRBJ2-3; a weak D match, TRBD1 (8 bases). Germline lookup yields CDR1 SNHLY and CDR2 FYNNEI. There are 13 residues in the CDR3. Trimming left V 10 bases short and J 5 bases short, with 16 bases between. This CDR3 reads CANRGGLGDTQYF. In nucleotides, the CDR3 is TGTGCCAACAGGGGGGGGCTGGGAGATACGCAGTATTTT.